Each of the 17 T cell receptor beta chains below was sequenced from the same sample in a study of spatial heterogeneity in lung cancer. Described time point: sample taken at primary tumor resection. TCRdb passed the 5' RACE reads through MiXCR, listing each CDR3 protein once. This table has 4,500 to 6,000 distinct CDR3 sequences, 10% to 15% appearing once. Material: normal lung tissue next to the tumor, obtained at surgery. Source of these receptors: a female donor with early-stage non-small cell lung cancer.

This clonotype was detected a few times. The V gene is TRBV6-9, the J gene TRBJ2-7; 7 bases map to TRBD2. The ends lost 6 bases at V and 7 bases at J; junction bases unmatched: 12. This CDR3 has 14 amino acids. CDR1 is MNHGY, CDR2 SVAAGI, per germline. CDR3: CASRGEGLVWEQYV. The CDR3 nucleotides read TGTGCCAGCAGGGGCGAAGGACTAGTGTGGGAGCAGTACGTC.

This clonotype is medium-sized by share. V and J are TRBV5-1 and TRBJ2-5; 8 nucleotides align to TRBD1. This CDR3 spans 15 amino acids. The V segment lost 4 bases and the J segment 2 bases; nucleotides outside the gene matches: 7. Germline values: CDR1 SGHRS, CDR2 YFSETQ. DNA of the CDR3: TGCGCCAGCAGCACCTCCGGACAGGGACAAGAGACCCAGTACTTC. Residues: CASSTSGQGQETQYF.

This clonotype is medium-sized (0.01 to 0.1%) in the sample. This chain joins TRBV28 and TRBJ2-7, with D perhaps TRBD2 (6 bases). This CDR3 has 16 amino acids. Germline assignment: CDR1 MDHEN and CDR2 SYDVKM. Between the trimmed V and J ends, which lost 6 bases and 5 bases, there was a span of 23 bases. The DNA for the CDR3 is TGTGCCAGCAGGCCTGGGGGGACCCCCGGAGTGAACGAGCAGTACTTC. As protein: CASRPGGTPGVNEQYF.

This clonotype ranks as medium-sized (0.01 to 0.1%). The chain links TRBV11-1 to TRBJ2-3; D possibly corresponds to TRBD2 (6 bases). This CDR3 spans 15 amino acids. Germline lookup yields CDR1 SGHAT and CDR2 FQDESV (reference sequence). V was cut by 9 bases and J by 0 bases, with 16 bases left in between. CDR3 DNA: TGTGCCAGTTTAGCGGAGACAGCGAGCACAGATACGCAGTATTTT. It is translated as CASLAETASTDTQYF.

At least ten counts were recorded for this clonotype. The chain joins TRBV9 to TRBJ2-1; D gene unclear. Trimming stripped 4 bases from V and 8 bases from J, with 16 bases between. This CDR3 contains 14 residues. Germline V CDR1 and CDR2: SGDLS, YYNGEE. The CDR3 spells CASSPINRPDEQFF. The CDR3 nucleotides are TGTGCCAGCAGCCCAATAAATCGACCGGATGAGCAGTTCTTC.

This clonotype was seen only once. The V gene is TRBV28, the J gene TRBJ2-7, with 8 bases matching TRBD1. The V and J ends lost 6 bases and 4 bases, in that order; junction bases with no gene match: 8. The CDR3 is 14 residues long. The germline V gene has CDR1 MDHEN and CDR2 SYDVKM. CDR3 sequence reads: CASRGTGRGYEQYV. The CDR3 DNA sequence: TGTGCCAGCAGGGGGACAGGTCGTGGATACGAGCAGTACGTC.

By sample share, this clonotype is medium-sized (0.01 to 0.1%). The CDR3 DNA is TGCGCCAGCAGCTTGGACAGGCCGGATAATTCACCCCTCCACTTT. Its protein is CASSLDRPDNSPLHF. This sequence joins TRBV5-1 and TRBJ1-6, with TRBD1 as a possible D gene (5 bases). Per germline, CDR1 SGHRS and CDR2 YFSETQ. The ends were cut back, 0 bases at V and 5 bases at J, with 9 bases in the middle. The CDR3 has 15 amino acids.

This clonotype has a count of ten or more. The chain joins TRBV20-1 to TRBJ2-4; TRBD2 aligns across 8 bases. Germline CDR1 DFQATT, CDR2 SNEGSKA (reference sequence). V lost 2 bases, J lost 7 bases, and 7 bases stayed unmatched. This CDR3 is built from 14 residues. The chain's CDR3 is CSARISGNPNIQYF. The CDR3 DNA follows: TGCAGTGCTAGAATTAGCGGGAATCCGAACATTCAGTACTTC.

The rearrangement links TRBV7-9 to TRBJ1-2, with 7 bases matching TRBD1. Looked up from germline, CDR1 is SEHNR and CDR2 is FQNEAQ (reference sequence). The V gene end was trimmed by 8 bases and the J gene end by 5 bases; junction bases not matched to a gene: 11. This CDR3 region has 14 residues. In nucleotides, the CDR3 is TGTGCCAGCGCTAACTCGGGCAGGGGGTATGGCTACACCTTC. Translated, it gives CASANSGRGYGYTF.

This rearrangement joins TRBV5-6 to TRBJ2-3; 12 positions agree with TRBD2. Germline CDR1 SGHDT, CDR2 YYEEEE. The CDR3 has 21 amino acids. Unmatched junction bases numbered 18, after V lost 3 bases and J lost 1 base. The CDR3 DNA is TGTGCCAGCAGCTCTCCCCAGTTGCTAGCGGGAGGGCTTTCGGGCACAGATACGCAGTATTTT. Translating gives CASSSPQLLAGGLSGTDTQYF.

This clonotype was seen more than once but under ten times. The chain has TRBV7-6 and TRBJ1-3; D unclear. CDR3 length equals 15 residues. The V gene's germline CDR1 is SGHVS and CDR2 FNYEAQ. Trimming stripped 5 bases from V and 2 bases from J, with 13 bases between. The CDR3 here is CASSPPAHPGNTIYF. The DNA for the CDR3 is TGTGCCAGCAGCCCTCCCGCGCATCCTGGAAACACCATATATTTT.

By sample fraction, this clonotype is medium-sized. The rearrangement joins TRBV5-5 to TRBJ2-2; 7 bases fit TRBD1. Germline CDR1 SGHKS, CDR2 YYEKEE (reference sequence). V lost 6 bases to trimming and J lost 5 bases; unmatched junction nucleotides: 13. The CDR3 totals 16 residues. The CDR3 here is CASKSGRGTTTGELFF. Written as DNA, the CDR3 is TGTGCCAGCAAGAGTGGCAGGGGGACCACAACCGGGGAGCTGTTTTTT.

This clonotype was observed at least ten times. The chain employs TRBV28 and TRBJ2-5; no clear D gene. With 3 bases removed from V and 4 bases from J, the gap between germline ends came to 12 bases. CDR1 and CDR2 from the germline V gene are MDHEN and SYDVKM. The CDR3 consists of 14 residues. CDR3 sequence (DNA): TGTGCCAGCAGTTTGGAAGCACAGAGAGAGACCCAGTACTTC. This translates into CASSLEAQRETQYF. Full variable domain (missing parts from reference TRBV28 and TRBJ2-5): DVKVTQSSRYLVKRTGEKVFLECVQDMDHENMFWYRQDPGLGLRLIYFSYDVKMKEKGDIPEGYSVSREKKERFSLILESASTNQTSMYLCASSLEAQRETQYFGPGTRLLVL.

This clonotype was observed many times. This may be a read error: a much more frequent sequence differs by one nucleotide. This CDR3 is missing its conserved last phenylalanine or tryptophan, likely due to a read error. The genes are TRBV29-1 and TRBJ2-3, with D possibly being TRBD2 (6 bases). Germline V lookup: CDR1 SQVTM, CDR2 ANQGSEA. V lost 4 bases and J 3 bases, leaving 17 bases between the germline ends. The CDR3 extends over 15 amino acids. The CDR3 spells CSVVLSGLTTDTQYS. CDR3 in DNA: TGCAGCGTTGTATTGAGCGGGTTAACGACAGATACGCAGTATTCT.

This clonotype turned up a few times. The CDR3 reads CASSRAGRYTDTQYF. The CDR3 DNA sequence: TGTGCCAGCAGTCGAGCGGGGCGTTACACAGATACGCAGTATTTT. The V call is TRBV6-5, the J call TRBJ2-3, with 7 bases fitting TRBD2. Germline-derived CDR1 and CDR2 are MNHEY and SVGAGI. V was clipped by 5 bases and J by 2 bases; unmatched bases: 7. The CDR3 consists of 15 residues.

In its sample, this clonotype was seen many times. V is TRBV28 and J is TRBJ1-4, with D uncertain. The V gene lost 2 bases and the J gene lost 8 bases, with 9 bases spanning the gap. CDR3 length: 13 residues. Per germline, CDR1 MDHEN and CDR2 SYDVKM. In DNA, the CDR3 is TGTGCCAGCAGTTTACCCCCCAGGGAAAAACTGTTTTTT. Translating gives CASSLPPREKLFF.

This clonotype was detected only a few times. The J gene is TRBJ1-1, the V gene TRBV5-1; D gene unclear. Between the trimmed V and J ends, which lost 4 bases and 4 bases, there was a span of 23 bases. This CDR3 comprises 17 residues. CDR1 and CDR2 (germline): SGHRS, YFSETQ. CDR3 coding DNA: TGCGCCAGCAGCCCCTCCGGCGGCGGTTCTTTGGGCACTGAAGCTTTCTTT. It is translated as CASSPSGGGSLGTEAFF.